This T cell receptor beta chain was retrieved from a study of low-dose radiotherapy and immunotherapy resistance in tumors. At the level of the study: From cycle 1 day 1, patients took oral aspirin 300 mg every day for four cycles.

TRAV- and TRBV-specific primers primed first-strand cDNA, covering alpha and beta chains. A roughly 20-cycle PCR with a constant-region primer and V-primer adapter amplified TCRs. TCRdb recomputed calls from the reads with MiXCR, one row per CDR3 protein. This sample has about 60,000 distinct CDR3 sequences, with roughly a quarter found just once. There are many counts of this clonotype. The time point is: before trial treatment. The donors' treatment consisted of nivolumab, ipilimumab, aspirin, low-dose cyclophosphamide and low-dose radiotherapy. Patients deemed eligible presented with advanced solid tumors lacking tumor-infiltrating lymphocytes. The V and J ends lost 3 bases and 6 bases, in that order; junction bases with no gene match: 5. Germline V gene sequence: CDR1 DFQATT, CDR2 SNEGSKA (reference sequence). This CDR3 is built from 14 residues.

Material: PBMCs, obtained before treatment. The receptor comes from a male donor with prostate cancer. This chain connects TRBV20-1 to TRBJ2-3; 11 bases line up with TRBD2. The CDR3 DNA reads TGCAGTGCTAGCCCACTAGCGGGAGATGATACGCAGTATTTT. Amino acids: CSASPLAGDDTQYF.